This T cell receptor beta chain was captured in a study of human T cells and chemical hapten exposure. Details on this clonotype: Its target is not known.

The germline V gene has CDR1 ENHRY and CDR2 SYGVKD. The CDR3 has 12 residues. The V end was cut by 4 bases, the J end by 6 bases, with 6 bases between. The library gave individual cDNA molecules unique molecular identifiers. Using its own MiXCR run on the RACE reads, TCRdb lists one record per CDR3 protein. The sample lists 300,000 to 450,000 distinct CDR3 sequences, roughly 5.3% occurring once. General study results and limits: With DPC sensitization, TCRs exceeding 1 in 1000 frequency showed no change.

Time point indicated: pre-sensitization, week 0. As for treatment: therapeutic diphenylcyclopropenone sensitization with weekly scalp DPC. This clonotype was obtained from a woman between 45 and 60 years old with alopecia areata. Some clones in this sample may be carry-over from other donors' samples. The chain couples TRBV10-3 to TRBJ2-2; D remains unclear. Sequenced material: whole blood, taken in connection with sensitization to the hapten diphenylcyclopropenone (DPC). This CDR3 reads CAISAGSGELFF. CDR3 sequence (DNA): TGTGCCATCAGTGCCGGGTCCGGGGAGCTGTTTTTT.